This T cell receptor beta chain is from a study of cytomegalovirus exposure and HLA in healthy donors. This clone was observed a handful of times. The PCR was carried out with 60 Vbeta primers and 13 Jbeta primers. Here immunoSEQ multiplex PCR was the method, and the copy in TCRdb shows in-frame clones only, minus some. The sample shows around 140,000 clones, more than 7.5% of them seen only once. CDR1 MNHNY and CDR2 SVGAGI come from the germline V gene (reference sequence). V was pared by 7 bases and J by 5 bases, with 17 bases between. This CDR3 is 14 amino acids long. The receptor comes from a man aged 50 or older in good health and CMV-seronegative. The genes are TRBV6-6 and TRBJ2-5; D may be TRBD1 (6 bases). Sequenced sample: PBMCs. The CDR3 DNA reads TGTGCCAGCAACCGGGCAGGGGTGGCGGAGACCCAGTACTTC. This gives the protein CASNRAGVAETQYF.